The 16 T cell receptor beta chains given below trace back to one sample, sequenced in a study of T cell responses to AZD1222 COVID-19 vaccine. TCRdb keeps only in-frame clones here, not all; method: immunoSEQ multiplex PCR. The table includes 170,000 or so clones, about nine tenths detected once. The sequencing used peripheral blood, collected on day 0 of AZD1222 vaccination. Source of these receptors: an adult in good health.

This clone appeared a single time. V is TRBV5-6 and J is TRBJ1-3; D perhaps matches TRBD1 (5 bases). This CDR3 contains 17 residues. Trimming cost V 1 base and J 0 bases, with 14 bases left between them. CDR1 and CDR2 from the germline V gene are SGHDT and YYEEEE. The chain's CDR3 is CASSLRGSSLSGNTIYF. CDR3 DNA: TGTGCCAGCAGCTTGAGGGGTTCTTCTCTCTCTGGAAACACCATATATTTT.

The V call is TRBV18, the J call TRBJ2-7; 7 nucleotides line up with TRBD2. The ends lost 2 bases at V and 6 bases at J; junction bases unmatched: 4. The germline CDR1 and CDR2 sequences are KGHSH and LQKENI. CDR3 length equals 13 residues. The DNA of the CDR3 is TGTGCCAGCTCACCAGGGGGGGGACGCGAGCAGTACTTC. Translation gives CASSPGGGREQYF.

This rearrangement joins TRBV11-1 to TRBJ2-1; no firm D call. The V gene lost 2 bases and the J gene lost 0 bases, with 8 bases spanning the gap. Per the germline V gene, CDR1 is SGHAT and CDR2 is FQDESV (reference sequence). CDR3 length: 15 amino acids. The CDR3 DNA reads TGTGCCAGCAGCTTACGCGCGGACTCCTACAATGAGCAGTTCTTC. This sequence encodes CASSLRADSYNEQFF.

CDR3 amino acids: CASSQSWAGETYEQYF. The DNA of the CDR3 is TGCGCCAGCAGCCAATCATGGGCAGGGGAGACCTACGAGCAGTACTTC. V gene TRBV4-3 combines with J gene TRBJ2-7; TRBD1 is a possible D gene (6 bases). The CDR3 consists of 16 residues. V dropped 2 bases and J dropped 2 bases, with 16 bases sitting between them. CDR1 and CDR2 from the germline V gene are LGHNA and YSLEER.

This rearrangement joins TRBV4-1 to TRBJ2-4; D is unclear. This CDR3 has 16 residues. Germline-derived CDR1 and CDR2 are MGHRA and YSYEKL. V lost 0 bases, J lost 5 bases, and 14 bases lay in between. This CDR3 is CASSQEIAVGENIQYF. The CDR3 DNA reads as TGCGCCAGCAGCCAAGAGATAGCTGTGGGCGAAAACATTCAGTACTTC.

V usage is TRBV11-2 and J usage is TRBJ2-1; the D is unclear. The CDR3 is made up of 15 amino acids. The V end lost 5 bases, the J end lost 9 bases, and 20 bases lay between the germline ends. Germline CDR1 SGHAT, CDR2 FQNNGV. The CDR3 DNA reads TGTGCCAGCAGCCCGCTATCCCCTGGTCCTGGTGAGCAGTTCTTC. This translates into CASSPLSPGPGEQFF.

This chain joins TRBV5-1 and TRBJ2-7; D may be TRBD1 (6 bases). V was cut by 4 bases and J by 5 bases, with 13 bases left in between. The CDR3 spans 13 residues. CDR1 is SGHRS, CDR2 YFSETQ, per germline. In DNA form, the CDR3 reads TGCGCCAGCAGCGGGGCAGGGGTCCACGAGCAGTACTTC. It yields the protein CASSGAGVHEQYF.

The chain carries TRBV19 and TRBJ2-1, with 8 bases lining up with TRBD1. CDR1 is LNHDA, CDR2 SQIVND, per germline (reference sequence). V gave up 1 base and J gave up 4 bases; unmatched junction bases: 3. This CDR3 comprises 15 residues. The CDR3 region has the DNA TGTGCCAGTAGTATAGCGACAGGGGTTTACAATGAGCAGTTCTTC. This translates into CASSIATGVYNEQFF.

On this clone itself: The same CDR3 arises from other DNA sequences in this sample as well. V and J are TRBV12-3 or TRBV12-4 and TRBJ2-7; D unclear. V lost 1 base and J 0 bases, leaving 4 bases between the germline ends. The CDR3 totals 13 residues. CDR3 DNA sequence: TGTGCCAGCAGTTTAGGCAGCTCCTACGAGCAGTACTTC. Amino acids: CASSLGSSYEQYF.

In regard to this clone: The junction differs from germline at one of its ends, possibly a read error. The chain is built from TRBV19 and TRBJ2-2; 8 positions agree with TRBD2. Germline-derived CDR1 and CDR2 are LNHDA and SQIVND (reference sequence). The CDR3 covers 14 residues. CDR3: CASSTPGGAGELFF. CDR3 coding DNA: TGTGCCAGCAGTACCCCGGGGGGGGCCGGGGAGCTGTTTTTT.

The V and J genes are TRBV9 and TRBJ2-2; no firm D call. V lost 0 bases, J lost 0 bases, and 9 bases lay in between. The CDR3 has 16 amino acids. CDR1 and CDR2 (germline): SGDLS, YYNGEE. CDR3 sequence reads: CASSVGLGANTGELFF. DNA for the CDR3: TGTGCCAGCAGCGTAGGTCTAGGCGCGAACACCGGGGAGCTGTTTTTT.

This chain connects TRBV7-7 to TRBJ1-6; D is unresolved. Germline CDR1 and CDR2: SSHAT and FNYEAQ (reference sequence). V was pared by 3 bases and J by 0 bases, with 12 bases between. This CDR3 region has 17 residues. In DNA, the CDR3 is TGTGCCAGCAGCTTCCGGGAACTGGACTCCTATAATTCACCCCTCCACTTT. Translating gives CASSFRELDSYNSPLHF.

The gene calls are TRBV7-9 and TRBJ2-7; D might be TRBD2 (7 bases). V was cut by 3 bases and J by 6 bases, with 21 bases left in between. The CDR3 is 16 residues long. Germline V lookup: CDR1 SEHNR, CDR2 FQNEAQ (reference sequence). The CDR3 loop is CASSLTGGSGVGEQYF. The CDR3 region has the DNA TGTGCCAGCAGCTTGACCGGGGGGTCAGGGGTAGGCGAGCAGTACTTC.

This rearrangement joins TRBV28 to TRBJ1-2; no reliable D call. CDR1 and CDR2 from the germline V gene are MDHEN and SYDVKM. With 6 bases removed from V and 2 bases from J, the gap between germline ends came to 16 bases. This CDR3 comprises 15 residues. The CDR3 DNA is TGTGCCAGCAGGAAGAGCCTAGTACCCAACTATGGCTACACCTTC. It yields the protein CASRKSLVPNYGYTF.

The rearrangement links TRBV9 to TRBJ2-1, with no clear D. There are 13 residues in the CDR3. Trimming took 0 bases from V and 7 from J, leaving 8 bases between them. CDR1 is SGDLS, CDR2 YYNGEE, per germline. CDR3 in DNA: TGTGCCAGCAGCGTAGGGCCTCTAAATGAGCAGTTCTTC. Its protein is CASSVGPLNEQFF.

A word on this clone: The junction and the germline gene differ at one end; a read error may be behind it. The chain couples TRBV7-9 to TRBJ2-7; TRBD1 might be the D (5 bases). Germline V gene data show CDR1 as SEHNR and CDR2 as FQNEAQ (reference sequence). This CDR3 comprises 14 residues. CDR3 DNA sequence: TGTGCCGGCAGCCCAGGCCAGGGTTTCTACGAGCAGTACTTC. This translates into CAGSPGQGFYEQYF.